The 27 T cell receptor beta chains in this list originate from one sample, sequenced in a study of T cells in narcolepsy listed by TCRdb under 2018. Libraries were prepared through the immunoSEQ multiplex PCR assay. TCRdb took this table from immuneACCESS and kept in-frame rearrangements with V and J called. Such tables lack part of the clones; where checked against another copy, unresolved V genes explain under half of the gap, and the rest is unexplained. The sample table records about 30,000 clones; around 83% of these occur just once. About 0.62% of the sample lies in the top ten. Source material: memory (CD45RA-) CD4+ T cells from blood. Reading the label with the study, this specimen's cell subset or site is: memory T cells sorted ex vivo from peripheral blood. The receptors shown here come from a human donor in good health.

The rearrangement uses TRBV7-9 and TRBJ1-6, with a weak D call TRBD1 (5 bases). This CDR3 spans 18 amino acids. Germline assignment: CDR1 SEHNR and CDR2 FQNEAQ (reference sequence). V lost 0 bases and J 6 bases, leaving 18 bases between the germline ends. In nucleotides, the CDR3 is TGTGCCAGCAGCTTAGCGTTGACAGCGACAAGTGGTAATTCACCCCTCCACTTT. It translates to CASSLALTATSGNSPLHF.

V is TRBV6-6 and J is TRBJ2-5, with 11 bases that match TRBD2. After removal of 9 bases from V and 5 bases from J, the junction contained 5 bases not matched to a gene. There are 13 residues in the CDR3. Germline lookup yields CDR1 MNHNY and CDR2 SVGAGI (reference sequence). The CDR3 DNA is TGTGCCAGTAGCGGGGGGGCCATCGAGACCCAGTACTTC. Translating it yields CASSGGAIETQYF.

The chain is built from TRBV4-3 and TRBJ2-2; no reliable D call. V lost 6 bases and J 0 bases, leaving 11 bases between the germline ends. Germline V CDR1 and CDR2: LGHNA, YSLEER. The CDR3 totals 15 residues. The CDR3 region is CASSLGTANTGELFF. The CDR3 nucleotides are TGCGCCAGCAGTCTCGGTACCGCGAACACCGGGGAGCTGTTTTTT.

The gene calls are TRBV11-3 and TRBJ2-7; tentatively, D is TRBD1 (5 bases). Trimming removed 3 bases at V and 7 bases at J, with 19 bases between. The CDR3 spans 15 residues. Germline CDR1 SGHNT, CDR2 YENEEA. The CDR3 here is CASSFGQGSRDEQYV. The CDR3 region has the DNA TGTGCCAGCAGCTTCGGCCAGGGTTCCAGGGATGAGCAGTACGTC.

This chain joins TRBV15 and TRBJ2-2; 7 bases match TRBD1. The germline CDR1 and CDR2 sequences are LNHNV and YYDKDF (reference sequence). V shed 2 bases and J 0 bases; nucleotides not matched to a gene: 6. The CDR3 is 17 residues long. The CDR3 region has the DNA TGTGCCACCAGCAGACGAACAGGGGTAGCGAACACCGGGGAGCTGTTTTTT. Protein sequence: CATSRRTGVANTGELFF.

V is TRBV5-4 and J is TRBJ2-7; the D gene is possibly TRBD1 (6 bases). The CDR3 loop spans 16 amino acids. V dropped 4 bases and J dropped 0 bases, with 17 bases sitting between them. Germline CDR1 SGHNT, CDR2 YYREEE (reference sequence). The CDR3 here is CASSKKSTGRSYEQYF. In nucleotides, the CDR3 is TGTGCCAGCAGCAAGAAGTCGACAGGCCGCTCCTACGAGCAGTACTTC.

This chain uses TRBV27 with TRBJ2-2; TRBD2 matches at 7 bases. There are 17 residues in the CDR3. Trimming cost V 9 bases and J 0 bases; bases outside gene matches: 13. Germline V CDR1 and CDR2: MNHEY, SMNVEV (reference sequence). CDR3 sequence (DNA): TGTGCCAGTAGACTTCCGGGGGGAAAAACGAACACCGGGGAGCTGTTTTTT. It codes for CASRLPGGKTNTGELFF.

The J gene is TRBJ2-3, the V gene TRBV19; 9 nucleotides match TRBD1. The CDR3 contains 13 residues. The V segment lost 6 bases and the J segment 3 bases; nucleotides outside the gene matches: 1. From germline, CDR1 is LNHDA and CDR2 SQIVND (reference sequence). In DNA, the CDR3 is TGTGCCAGTAGACAGGGGGCGACAGATACGCAGTATTTT. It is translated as CASRQGATDTQYF.

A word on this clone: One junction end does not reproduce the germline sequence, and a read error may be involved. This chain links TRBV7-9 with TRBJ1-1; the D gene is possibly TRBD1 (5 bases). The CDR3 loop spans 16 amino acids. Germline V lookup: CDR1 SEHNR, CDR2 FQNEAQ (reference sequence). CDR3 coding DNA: TGTGCCAGCAGCCTAGCGCTGGGCAGGGTGGACACTGAAGCTTTCTTT. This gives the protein CASSLALGRVDTEAFF.

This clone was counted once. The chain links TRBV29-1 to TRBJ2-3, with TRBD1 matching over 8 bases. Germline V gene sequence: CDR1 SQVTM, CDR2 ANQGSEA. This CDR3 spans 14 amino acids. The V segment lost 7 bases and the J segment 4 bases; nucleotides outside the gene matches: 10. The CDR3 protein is CSGNRDRWSDTQYF. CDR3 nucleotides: TGCAGCGGAAACAGGGACAGGTGGTCAGATACGCAGTATTTT.

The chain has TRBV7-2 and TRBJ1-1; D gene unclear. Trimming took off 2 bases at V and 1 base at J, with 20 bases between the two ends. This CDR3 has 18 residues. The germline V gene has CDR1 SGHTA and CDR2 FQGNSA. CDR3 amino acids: CASSLSRWGLGKNTEAFF. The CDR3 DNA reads TGTGCCAGCAGCTTATCTCGTTGGGGTTTGGGGAAGAACACTGAAGCTTTCTTT.

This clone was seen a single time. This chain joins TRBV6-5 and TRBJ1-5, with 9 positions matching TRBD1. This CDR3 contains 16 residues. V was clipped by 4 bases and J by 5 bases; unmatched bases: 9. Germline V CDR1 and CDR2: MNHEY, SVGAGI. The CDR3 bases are TGTGCCAGCAGTTCGCCTTACAGGGGGCGCGATCAGCCCCAGCATTTT. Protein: CASSSPYRGRDQPQHF.

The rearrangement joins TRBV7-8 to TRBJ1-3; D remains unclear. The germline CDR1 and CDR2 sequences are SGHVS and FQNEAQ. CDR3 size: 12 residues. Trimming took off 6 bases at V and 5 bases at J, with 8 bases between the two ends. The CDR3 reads CASSSERNTIYF. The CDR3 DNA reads TGTGCCAGCAGTTCCGAGCGAAACACCATATATTTT.

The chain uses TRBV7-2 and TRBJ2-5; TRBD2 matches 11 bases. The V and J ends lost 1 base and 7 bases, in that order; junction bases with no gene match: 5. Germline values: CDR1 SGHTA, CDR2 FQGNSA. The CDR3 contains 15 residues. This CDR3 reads CASSLDASGGRTQYF. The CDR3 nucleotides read TGTGCCAGCAGCTTAGATGCTAGCGGGGGGCGGACCCAGTACTTC.

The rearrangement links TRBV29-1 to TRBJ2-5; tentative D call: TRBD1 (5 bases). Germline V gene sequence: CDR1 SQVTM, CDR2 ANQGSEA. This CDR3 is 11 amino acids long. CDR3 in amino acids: CSQLQGETQYF. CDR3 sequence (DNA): TGCTCTCAGCTCCAGGGAGAGACCCAGTACTTC.

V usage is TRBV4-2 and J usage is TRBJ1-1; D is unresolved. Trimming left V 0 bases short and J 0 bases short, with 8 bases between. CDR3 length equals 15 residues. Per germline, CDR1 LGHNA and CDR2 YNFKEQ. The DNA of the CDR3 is TGTGCCAGCAGCCAAGAGCAAGGGATGAACACTGAAGCTTTCTTT. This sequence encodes CASSQEQGMNTEAFF.

CDR3: CANARDRDDEQYV. The CDR3 DNA is TGCGCCAACGCCCGGGACAGGGATGACGAGCAGTACGTC. This chain joins TRBV5-1 and TRBJ2-7, with TRBD1 identical over 9 bases. This CDR3 region has 13 residues. With 9 bases clipped from V and 5 bases from J, the junction kept 9 bases outside the gene matches. The germline V gene encodes CDR1 SGHRS and CDR2 YFSETQ.

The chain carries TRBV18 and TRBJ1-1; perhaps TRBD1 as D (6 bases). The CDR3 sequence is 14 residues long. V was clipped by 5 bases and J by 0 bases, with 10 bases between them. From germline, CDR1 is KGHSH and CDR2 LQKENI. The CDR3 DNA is TGTGCCAGCTCAGGGGGCTCCATGAACACTGAAGCTTTCTTT. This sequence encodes CASSGGSMNTEAFF.

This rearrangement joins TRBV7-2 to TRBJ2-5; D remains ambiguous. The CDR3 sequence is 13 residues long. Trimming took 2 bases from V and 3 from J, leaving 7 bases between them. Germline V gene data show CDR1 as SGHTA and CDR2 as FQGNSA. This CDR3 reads CASSLTIKETQYF. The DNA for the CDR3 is TGTGCCAGCAGCTTAACTATTAAAGAGACCCAGTACTTC.

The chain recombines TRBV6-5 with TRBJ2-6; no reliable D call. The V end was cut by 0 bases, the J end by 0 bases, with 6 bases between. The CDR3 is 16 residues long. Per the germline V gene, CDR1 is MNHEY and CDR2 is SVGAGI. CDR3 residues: CASSYSQASGANVLTF. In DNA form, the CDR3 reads TGTGCCAGCAGTTACTCGCAGGCCTCTGGGGCCAACGTCCTGACTTTC.

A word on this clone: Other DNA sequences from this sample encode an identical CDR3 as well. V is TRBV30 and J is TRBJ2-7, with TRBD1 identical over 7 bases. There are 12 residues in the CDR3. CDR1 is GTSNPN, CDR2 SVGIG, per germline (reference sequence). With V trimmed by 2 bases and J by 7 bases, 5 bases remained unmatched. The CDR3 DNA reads TGTGCCTGGAGTAATACAGGGGAGGAGCAGTACTTC. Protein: CAWSNTGEEQYF.

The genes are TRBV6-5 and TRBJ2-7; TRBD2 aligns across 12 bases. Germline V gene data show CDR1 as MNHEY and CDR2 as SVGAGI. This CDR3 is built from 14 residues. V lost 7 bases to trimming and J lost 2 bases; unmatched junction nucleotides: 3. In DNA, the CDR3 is TGTGCCAGCACCCGGACTAGCGGGGCCTACGAGCAGTACGTC. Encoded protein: CASTRTSGAYEQYV.

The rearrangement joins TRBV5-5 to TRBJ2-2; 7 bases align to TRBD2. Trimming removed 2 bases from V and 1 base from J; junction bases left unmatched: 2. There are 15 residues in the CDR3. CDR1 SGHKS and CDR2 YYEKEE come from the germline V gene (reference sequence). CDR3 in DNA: TGTGCCAGCAGCTTCGTAGCGGGGAACACCGGGGAGCTGTTTTTT. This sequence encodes CASSFVAGNTGELFF. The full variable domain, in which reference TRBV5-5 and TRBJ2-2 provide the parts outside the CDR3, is DAGVTQSPTHLIKTRGQQVTLRCSPISGHKSVSWYQQVLGQGPQFIFQYYEKEERGRGNFPDRFSARQFPNYSSELNVNALLLGDSALYLCASSFVAGNTGELFFGEGSRLTVL.

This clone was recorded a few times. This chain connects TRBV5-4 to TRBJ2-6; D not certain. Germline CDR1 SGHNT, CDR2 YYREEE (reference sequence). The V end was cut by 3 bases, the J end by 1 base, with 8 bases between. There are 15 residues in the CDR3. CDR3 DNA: TGTGCCAGCAGCTCCCGCCAGTCTGGGGCCAACGTCCTGACTTTC. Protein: CASSSRQSGANVLTF.

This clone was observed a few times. The CDR3 protein is CASRAVGLNQPQHF. The CDR3 DNA follows: TGTGCCAGCAGAGCCGTCGGGTTGAATCAGCCCCAGCATTTT. The V and J genes are TRBV6-1 and TRBJ1-5; D remains unclear. V was clipped by 6 bases and J by 4 bases, with 13 bases between them. The CDR3 runs 14 residues. Looked up from germline, CDR1 is MNHNS and CDR2 is SASEGT.

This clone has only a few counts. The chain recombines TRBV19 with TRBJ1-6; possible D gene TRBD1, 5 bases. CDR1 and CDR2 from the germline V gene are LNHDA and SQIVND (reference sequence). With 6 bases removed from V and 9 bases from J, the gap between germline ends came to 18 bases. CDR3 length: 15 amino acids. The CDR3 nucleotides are TGTGCCAGTAGGATCACGGGACCTATACTTTCACCCCTCCACTTT. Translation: CASRITGPILSPLHF. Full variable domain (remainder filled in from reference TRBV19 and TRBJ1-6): DGGITQSPKYLFRKEGQNVTLSCEQNLNHDAMYWYRQDPGQGLRLIYYSQIVNDFQKGDIAEGYSVSREKKESFPLTVTSAQKNPTAFYLCASRITGPILSPLHFGNGTRLTVT.

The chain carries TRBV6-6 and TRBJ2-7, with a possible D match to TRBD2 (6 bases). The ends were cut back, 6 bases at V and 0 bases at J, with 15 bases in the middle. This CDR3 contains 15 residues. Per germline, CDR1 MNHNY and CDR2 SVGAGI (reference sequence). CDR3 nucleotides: TGTGCCAGCAGCTCCCCGGGACTTAGCTCCTACGAGCAGTACTTC. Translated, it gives CASSSPGLSSYEQYF.